This TCR beta chain was recorded in a study of fetal regulatory T cell absence and autoimmunity. Background on the study: Without clinical diabetes, IPEX patients showed exocrine pancreas autoimmunity. Broader study findings: Some top pancreas TCR clones were over 80-fold enriched versus cord blood. In IPEX, the enrichment was taken to support antigen-driven autoimmunity before birth.

Sequencing was at survey level. Data came from immunoSEQ multiplex PCR; TCRdb stores just in-frame clones and leaves some out. The sample holds about 95,000 clones, around 72% seen once. As to this clone: Its cognate antigen is unknown.

The CDR3 has 15 amino acids. CDR1 is SGHRS, CDR2 YFSETQ, per germline. The V gene end was trimmed by 4 bases and the J gene end by 2 bases; junction bases not matched to a gene: 4. The chain uses TRBV5-1 and TRBJ1-5, with 9 bases that match TRBD1. Sequenced material: pancreas tissue. The TCR was taken from a male donor with IPEX syndrome. The CDR3 region is CASSIGTGRNQPQHF. As DNA, the CDR3 is TGCGCCAGCAGCATTGGGACAGGGCGCAATCAGCCCCAGCATTTT.